A single sample gave rise to the 12 T cell receptor beta chains below, sequenced in a study of a mutant IDH1 vaccine in newly diagnosed glioma. For these TCRs, the target antigens are not known. Sample time point: week 47, end of study. In the vaccine, a single dose held 300 ug of the mutant IDH1 20-mer peptide, along with topical imiquimod. Assay: immunoSEQ multiplex PCR; the TCRdb copy retains only in-frame clones and omits some. The repertoire consists of about 59,000 clones, with 80% to 85% occurring once and the leading ten covering 3.8%. The sequenced sample was PBMCs, obtained from a glioma patient whose treatment included an IDH1 peptide vaccine. Receptor source: a man younger than 40 with glioma.

J is TRBJ2-5 and V is TRBV5-1; D unresolved. V lost 2 bases and J lost 1, with 6 bases in between. CDR3 length: 13 amino acids. Per the germline V gene, CDR1 is SGHRS and CDR2 is YFSETQ. The CDR3 loop is CASSFLGQETQYF. CDR3 sequence (DNA): TGCGCCAGCAGCTTTCTTGGCCAAGAGACCCAGTACTTC.

The chain links TRBV5-6 to TRBJ1-3; TRBD1 is a possible D gene (5 bases). CDR3 size: 16 residues. The germline CDR1 and CDR2 sequences are SGHDT and YYEEEE. With 4 bases removed from V and 0 bases from J, the gap between germline ends came to 14 bases. The CDR3 loop reads CASSPGPGLSGNTIYF. Written as DNA, the CDR3 is TGTGCCAGCAGCCCGGGACCGGGTCTCTCTGGAAACACCATATATTTT.

The V and J genes are TRBV10-2 and TRBJ2-7, with 7 bases matching TRBD2. Germline-derived CDR1 and CDR2 are WSHSY and SAAADI. The V and J ends lost 8 bases and 0 bases, in that order; junction bases with no gene match: 7. The CDR3 has 14 amino acids. DNA of the CDR3: TGCGCCAGCGTTACTAGCGCAAGCTCCTACGAGCAGTACTTC. The encoded protein is CASVTSASSYEQYF.

The chain uses TRBV2 and TRBJ1-6; TRBD1 aligns across 7 bases. J was trimmed by 9 bases and V by 8 bases; bases with no gene match: 13. The V gene's germline CDR1 is SNHLY and CDR2 FYNNEI. The CDR3 runs 15 residues. The CDR3 DNA is TGTGCCAGCGGGCGACAGGGTGAAATGGGTTCACCCCTCCACTTT. This codes for CASGRQGEMGSPLHF.

The chain joins TRBV18 to TRBJ1-4, with 10 bases identical to TRBD1. V trimming: 2 bases; J trimming: 8 bases; junction bases outside the gene matches: 5. Germline CDR1 KGHSH, CDR2 LQKENI. The CDR3 has 15 residues. The CDR3, as DNA: TGTGCCAGCTCACCATGGGACAGGGGAAAAGAAAAACTGTTTTTT. It codes for CASSPWDRGKEKLFF.

The chain combines TRBV2 with TRBJ1-5, with TRBD1 as a possible D gene (6 bases). V shed 10 bases and J shed 7 bases, with 23 bases lying between them. The CDR3 covers 15 residues. CDR1 SNHLY and CDR2 FYNNEI come from the germline V gene. CDR3 loop: CATNHRQGSGQPQHF. DNA of the CDR3: TGTGCCACAAATCACCGCCAGGGGTCGGGCCAGCCCCAGCATTTT. Together with reference TRBV2 and TRBJ1-5, the CDR3 gives the full variable domain: EPEVTQTPSHQVTQMGQEVILRCVPISNHLYFYWYRQILGQKVEFLVSFYNNEISEKSEIFDDQFSVERPDGSNFTLKIRSTKLEDSAMYFCATNHRQGSGQPQHFGDGTRLSIL.

This clone showed up just a few times. This rearrangement joins TRBV28 to TRBJ2-2, with TRBD2 matching 9 bases. V trimming: 6 bases; J trimming: 3 bases; junction bases outside the gene matches: 14. This CDR3 is built from 18 residues. Germline V gene data show CDR1 as MDHEN and CDR2 as SYDVKM. This CDR3 is CASSPPLSAGGHTGELFF. The CDR3, as DNA: TGTGCCAGCAGCCCTCCCCTTTCGGCGGGGGGGCACACCGGGGAGCTGTTTTTT.

The chain combines TRBV18 with TRBJ1-4; TRBD1 might be the D (5 bases). V lost 0 bases and J 7 bases, leaving 6 bases between the germline ends. Germline V gene data show CDR1 as KGHSH and CDR2 as LQKENI. The CDR3 is 13 residues long. In nucleotides, the CDR3 is TGTGCCAGCTCACCACCGACAGTTGAAAAACTGTTTTTT. This translates into CASSPPTVEKLFF.

This chain uses TRBV6-5 with TRBJ1-5; perhaps TRBD1 as D (6 bases). This CDR3 comprises 15 residues. Germline CDR1 reads MNHEY; CDR2 reads SVGAGI. Between the trimmed V and J ends, which lost 4 bases and 2 bases, there was a span of 12 bases. This CDR3 is CASSWTGAGNQPQHF. The CDR3, as DNA: TGTGCCAGCAGTTGGACGGGGGCTGGCAATCAGCCCCAGCATTTT.

The chain uses TRBV5-1 and TRBJ2-1, with TRBD1 as a possible D gene (6 bases). Deletions cut 3 bases from V and 4 bases from J, with 11 bases between. The CDR3 runs to 14 residues. CDR1 SGHRS and CDR2 YFSETQ come from the germline V gene. The CDR3 is CASSSFGQYNEQFF. The CDR3 nucleotides are TGCGCCAGCAGCTCTTTCGGACAGTACAATGAGCAGTTCTTC. Drawing the rest from reference TRBV5-1 and TRBJ2-1, the complete variable domain is KAGVTQTPRYLIKTRGQQVTLSCSPISGHRSVSWYQQTPGQGLQFLFEYFSETQRNKGNFPGRFSGRQFSNSRSEMNVSTLELGDSALYLCASSSFGQYNEQFFGPGTRLTVL.

This clone appeared once. The V and J genes are TRBV7-9 and TRBJ1-2; D is possibly TRBD1 (5 bases). The length of the CDR3 is 14 residues. V was clipped by 7 bases and J by 7 bases, with 19 bases between them. Per the germline V gene, CDR1 is SEHNR and CDR2 is FQNEAQ (reference sequence). The CDR3 DNA is TGTGCCAGCACCCCGAGGGGCAGGGATGGTGGCTACACCTTC. It encodes CASTPRGRDGGYTF.

The chain is built from TRBV7-8 and TRBJ1-1; 12 bases align to TRBD1. Germline CDR1 reads SGHVS; CDR2 reads FQNEAQ. This CDR3 has 18 residues. The junction had 15 bases not matched to a gene; V was cut back by 5 bases and J by 5 bases. The CDR3 protein is CASSLTSGTGGLWTEAFF. In nucleotides, the CDR3 is TGTGCCAGCAGCCTAACGTCCGGGACAGGGGGCCTGTGGACTGAAGCTTTCTTT.